This paragraph reports one TCR beta chain. Its cognate antigen is unknown. Here immunoSEQ multiplex PCR was the method, and the copy in TCRdb shows in-frame clones only, minus some. Here the sample spans approximately 190,000 clones, over 80% being singletons. The data were obtained in a study of T cell responses to AZD1222 COVID-19 vaccine. Study-wide results and caveats: Repertoires were obtained solely post-peak T cell response.

The CDR3 has 16 residues. V was cut by 7 bases and J by 0 bases, with 16 bases left in between. The germline V gene encodes CDR1 SNHLY and CDR2 FYNNEI. Sample: peripheral blood, taken on day 0 of AZD1222 vaccination. This TCR was recovered from an adult in good health. The chain couples TRBV2 to TRBJ1-5; no definite D call. DNA of the CDR3: TGTGCCAGCACCGGGAGCCGAGCGGATAGCAATCAGCCCCAGCATTTT. Encoded protein: CASTGSRADSNQPQHF.